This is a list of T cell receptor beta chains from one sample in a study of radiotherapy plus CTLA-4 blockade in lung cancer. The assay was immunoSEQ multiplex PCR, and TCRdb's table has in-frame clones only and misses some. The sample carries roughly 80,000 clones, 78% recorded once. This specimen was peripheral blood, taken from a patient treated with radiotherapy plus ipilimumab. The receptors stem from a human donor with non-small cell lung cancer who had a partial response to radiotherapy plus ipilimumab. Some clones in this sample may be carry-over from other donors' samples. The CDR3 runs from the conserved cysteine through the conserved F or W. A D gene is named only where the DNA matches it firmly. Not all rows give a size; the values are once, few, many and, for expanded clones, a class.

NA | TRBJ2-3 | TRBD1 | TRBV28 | CASQGQLTDTQYF | TGTGCCAGTCAGGGACAGCTCACAGATACGCAGTATTTT
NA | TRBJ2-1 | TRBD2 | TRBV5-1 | CASSLSSGRGEQFF | TGCGCCAGCAGCTTAAGCAGCGGGAGAGGAGAGCAGTTCTTC
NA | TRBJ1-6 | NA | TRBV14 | CASSIRRVDNSPLHF | TGTGCCAGCAGCATACGGAGAGTCGATAATTCACCCCTCCACTTT
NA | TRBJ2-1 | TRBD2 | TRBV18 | CASSQGLAGATPEQFF | TGTGCCAGCTCACAGGGACTAGCGGGCGCAACCCCTGAGCAGTTCTTC
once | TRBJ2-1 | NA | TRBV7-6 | CASSSVQGTYNEQFF | TGTGCCAGCAGCTCGGTGCAGGGTACCTACAATGAGCAGTTCTTC
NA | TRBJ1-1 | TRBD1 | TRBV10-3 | CAIRTDRGTMNTEAFF | TGTGCCATCAGAACGGACAGGGGAACCATGAACACTGAAGCTTTCTTT
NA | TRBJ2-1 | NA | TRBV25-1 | CATRDSGGSYNEQFF | TGTGCCACCCGGGACTCGGGCGGGTCCTACAATGAGCAGTTCTTC
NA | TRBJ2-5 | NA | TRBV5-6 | CASSTGGRGMGETQYF | TGTGCCAGCAGCACCGGGGGGCGGGGGATGGGAGAGACCCAGTACTTC
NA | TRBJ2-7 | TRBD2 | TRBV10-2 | CASSGTSGGYEQYF | TGCGCCAGCAGCGGGACTAGCGGGGGCTACGAGCAGTACTTC
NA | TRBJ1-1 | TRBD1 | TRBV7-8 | CASSSRTGNTEAFF | TGTGCCAGCAGCTCAAGGACAGGGAACACTGAAGCTTTCTTT
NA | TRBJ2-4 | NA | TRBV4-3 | CASSQSQTGYRDIQYF | TGCGCCAGCAGCCAGAGCCAAACAGGGTACCGGGACATTCAGTACTTC
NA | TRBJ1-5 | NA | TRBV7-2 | CASSPTGLSNQPQHF | TGTGCCAGCAGTCCCACAGGGCTTAGCAATCAGCCCCAGCATTTT
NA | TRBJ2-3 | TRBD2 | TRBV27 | CASSKPTSGRATDTQYF | TGTGCCAGCAGTAAACCTACTAGCGGGAGGGCCACAGATACGCAGTATTTT
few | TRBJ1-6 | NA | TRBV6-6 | CASSYFGTTEPLHF | TGTGCCAGCAGTTACTTCGGGACAACCGAACCCCTCCACTTT
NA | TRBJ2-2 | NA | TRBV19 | CASRRNPGAGGGELFF | TGTGCCAGTAGAAGAAACCCGGGAGCTGGTGGCGGGGAGCTGTTTTTT
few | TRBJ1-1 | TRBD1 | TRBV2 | CASSLQGYTEAFF | TGTGCCAGCAGTCTACAGGGGTACACTGAAGCTTTCTTT
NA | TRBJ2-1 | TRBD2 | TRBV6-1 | CASRDYSGFQFF | TGTGCCAGCAGAGATTATAGCGGGTTTCAGTTCTTC
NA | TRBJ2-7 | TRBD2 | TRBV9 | CASSQGDSGTRTPYEQYF | TGTGCCAGCAGCCAAGGTGATAGCGGGACCCGTACTCCCTATGAGCAGTACTTC
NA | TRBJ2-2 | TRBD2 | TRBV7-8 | CASSPLAGGNTGELFF | TGTGCCAGCAGCCCACTAGCGGGGGGGAACACCGGGGAGCTGTTTTTT
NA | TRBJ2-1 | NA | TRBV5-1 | CASSLSSEAHNEQFF | TGCGCCAGCAGCTTGTCTAGCGAAGCCCACAATGAGCAGTTCTTC
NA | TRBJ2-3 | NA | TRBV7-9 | CASSFRLGDTQYF | TGTGCCAGCAGCTTCCGACTGGGAGATACGCAGTATTTT
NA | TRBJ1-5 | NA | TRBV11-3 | CASSLDLCTNRPYSNQPQHF | TGTGCCAGCAGCTTAGATCTCTGCACAAACCGTCCTTATAGCAATCAGCCCCAGCATTTT
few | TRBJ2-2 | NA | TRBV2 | CASSVLTGTGELFF | TGTGCCAGCAGTGTACTAACAGGGACCGGGGAGCTGTTTTTT
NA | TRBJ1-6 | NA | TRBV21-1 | CASTNRDSKNSPLHF | TGTGCCAGCACCAATCGGGACAGTAAAAATTCACCCCTCCACTTT
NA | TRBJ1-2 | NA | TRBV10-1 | CASQINYGYTF | TGCGCCAGCCAGATCAACTATGGCTACACCTTC
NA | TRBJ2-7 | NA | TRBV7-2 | CASSSELLTRRYEQYF | TGTGCCAGCAGCTCCGAGCTACTCACGAGAAGATACGAGCAGTACTTC
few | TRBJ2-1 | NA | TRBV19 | CASSISRAASNEQFF | TGTGCCAGTAGTATAAGCCGTGCGGCGAGCAATGAGCAGTTCTTC
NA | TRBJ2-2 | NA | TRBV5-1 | CASSFAGDPGELFF | TGCGCCAGCAGCTTTGCAGGGGATCCTGGGGAGCTGTTTTTT
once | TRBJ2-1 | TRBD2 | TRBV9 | CASSPSGLAVYNEQFF | TGTGCCAGCAGCCCGTCGGGACTAGCGGTTTACAATGAGCAGTTCTTC
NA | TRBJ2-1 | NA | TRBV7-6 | CASSSTDNEQFF | TGTGCCAGCAGCTCAACAGACAATGAGCAGTTCTTC
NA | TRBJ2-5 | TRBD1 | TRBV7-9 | CASSLGGRRDSQETQYF | TGTGCCAGCAGCTTAGGGGGGAGACGGGACAGCCAAGAGACCCAGTACTTC
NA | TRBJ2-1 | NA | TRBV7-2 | CASSRVDEQFF | TGTGCCAGCAGCCGGGTCGACGAGCAGTTCTTC
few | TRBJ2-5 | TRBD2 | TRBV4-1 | CASSQVRGWGETQYF | TGCGCCAGCAGCCAAGTGCGGGGGTGGGGAGAGACCCAGTACTTC
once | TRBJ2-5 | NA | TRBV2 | CASILTEETQYF | TGTGCCAGCATCCTTACTGAAGAGACCCAGTACTTC
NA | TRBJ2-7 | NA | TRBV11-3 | CASSLVRTIQTYEQYF | TGTGCCAGCAGCTTAGTCCGGACTATACAAACCTACGAGCAGTACTTC
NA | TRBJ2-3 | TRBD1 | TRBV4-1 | CASSQRTGQGADTQYF | TGCGCCAGCAGCCAAAGGACCGGACAGGGCGCAGATACGCAGTATTTT
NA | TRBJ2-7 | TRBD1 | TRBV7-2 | CASSPRQGLYEQYF | TGTGCCAGCAGCCCCCGACAGGGTCTCTACGAGCAGTACTTC
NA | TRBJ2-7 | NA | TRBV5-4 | CASSFEGYEQYF | TGTGCCAGCAGCTTTGAGGGATACGAGCAGTACTTC
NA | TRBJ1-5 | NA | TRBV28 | CASRRGLNQPQHF | TGTGCCAGCAGAAGGGGTCTGAATCAGCCCCAGCATTTT
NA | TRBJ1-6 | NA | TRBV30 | CAWSQGRNSPLHF | TGTGCCTGGAGTCAGGGAAGAAATTCACCCCTCCACTTT
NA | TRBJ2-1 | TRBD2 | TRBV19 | CASSITSGGPYNEQFF | TGTGCCAGTAGTATAACTAGCGGGGGGCCCTACAATGAGCAGTTCTTC
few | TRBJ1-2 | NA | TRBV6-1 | CASTENRNYGYTF | TGTGCCAGCACTGAGAACAGGAACTATGGCTACACCTTC
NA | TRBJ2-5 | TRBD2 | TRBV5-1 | CASRLGLAEDQETQYF | TGCGCCAGCAGATTAGGACTAGCGGAGGATCAAGAGACCCAGTACTTC
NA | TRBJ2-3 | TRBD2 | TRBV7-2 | CASSLVVGGQGDTQYF | TGTGCCAGCAGCTTAGTAGTGGGAGGGCAGGGAGATACGCAGTATTTT
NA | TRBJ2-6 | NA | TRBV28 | CASRASSGANVLTF | TGTGCCAGCAGGGCCAGCTCTGGGGCCAACGTCCTGACTTTC
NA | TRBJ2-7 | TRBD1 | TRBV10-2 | CASRPQGAGYEQYF | TGCGCCAGCCGACCACAGGGGGCGGGGTACGAGCAGTACTTC
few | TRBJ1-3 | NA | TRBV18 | CASLETVYSGNTIYF | TGTGCCAGCCTCGAGACAGTCTACTCTGGAAACACCATATATTTT
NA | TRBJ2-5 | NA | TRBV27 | CASRGRGYGETQYF | TGTGCCAGCAGAGGCAGGGGATATGGGGAGACCCAGTACTTC
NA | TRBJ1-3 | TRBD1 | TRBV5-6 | CASSSDRGRVRNTIYF | TGTGCCAGCAGCTCGGACAGGGGGAGAGTTAGAAACACCATATATTTT
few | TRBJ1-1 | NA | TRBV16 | CASSLSREVGTEAFF | TGTGCCAGCAGCCTCAGCAGGGAGGTAGGCACTGAAGCTTTCTTT
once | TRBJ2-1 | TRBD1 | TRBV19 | CASSRQGINYNEQFF | TGTGCCAGTAGTCGACAGGGAATAAACTACAATGAGCAGTTCTTC
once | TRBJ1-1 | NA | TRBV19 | CASSRGRGNTEAFF | TGTGCCAGTAGTAGGGGAAGGGGGAACACTGAAGCTTTCTTT
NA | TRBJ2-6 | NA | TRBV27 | CASSSGGGANVLTF | TGTGCCAGCAGTTCGGGTGGCGGGGCCAACGTCCTGACTTTC
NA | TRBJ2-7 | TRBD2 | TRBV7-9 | CASSLSGSSYEQYF | TGTGCCAGCAGCTTAAGCGGGAGCTCCTACGAGCAGTACTTC
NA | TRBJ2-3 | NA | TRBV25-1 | CASRWDSVNPDTQYF | TGTGCCAGCAGATGGGACTCCGTAAATCCAGATACGCAGTATTTT
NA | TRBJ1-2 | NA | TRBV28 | CASKSPGNYGYTF | TGTGCCAGCAAGTCTCCCGGGAACTATGGCTACACCTTC
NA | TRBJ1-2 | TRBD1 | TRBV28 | CATRGQVGYGYTF | TGTGCCACCAGAGGACAGGTTGGATATGGCTACACCTTC